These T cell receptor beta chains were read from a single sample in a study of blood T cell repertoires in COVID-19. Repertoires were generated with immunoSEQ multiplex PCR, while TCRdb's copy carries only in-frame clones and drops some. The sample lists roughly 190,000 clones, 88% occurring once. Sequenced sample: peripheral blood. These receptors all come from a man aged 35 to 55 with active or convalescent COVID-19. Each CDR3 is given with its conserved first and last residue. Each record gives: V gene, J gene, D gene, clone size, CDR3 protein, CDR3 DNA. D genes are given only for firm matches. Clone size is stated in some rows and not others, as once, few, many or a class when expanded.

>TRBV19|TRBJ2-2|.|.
CASSIVTNTGELFF
TGTGCCAGTAGTATAGTAACGAACACCGGGGAGCTGTTTTTT
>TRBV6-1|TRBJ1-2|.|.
CASSEVRQALYGYTF
TGTGCCAGCAGTGAAGTACGGCAGGCGCTCTATGGCTACACCTTC
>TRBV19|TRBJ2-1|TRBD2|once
CASSPTLTSGRVGPANEQFF
TGTGCCAGTAGTCCTACTCTTACTAGCGGGAGGGTGGGACCCGCCAATGAGCAGTTCTTC
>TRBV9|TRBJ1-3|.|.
CASSVVSASGGNTIYF
TGTGCCAGCAGCGTAGTCTCGGCGTCAGGAGGAAACACCATATATTTT
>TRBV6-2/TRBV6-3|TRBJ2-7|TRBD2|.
CASSQRGQSYEQYF
TGTGCCAGCAGTCAGCGGGGGCAATCCTACGAGCAGTACTTC
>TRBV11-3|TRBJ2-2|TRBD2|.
CASSLFLRLAGRNTGELFF
TGTGCCAGCAGCTTATTCCTGAGACTAGCGGGAAGAAACACCGGGGAGCTGTTTTTT
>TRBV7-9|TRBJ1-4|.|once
CASSLGGGDEKLFF
TGTGCCAGCAGCTTAGGAGGGGGAGATGAAAAACTGTTTTTT
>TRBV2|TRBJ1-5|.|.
CASGWGGSQPQHF
TGTGCCAGCGGATGGGGGGGTTCACAGCCCCAGCATTTT
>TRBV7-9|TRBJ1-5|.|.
CASSRKGPQPQHF
TGTGCCAGCAGCCGGAAGGGGCCTCAGCCCCAGCATTTT
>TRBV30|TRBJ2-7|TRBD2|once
CAWRSGRYEQYF
TGTGCCTGGAGATCCGGGAGGTACGAGCAGTACTTC
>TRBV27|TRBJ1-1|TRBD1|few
CASSLGQGLTEAFF
TGTGCCAGCAGTTTAGGACAGGGACTAACTGAAGCTTTCTTT
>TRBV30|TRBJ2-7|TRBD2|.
CARSGTRRDPNYYEQYF
TGTGCCCGATCCGGGACTAGAAGGGATCCTAATTACTACGAGCAGTACTTC
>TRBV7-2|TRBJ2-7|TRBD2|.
CASSLISGSYEQYF
TGTGCCAGCAGCTTAATCAGCGGGAGCTACGAGCAGTACTTC
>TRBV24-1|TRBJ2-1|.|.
CATSDVTGLGEQFF
TGTGCCACCAGTGATGTCACAGGGCTCGGTGAGCAGTTCTTC
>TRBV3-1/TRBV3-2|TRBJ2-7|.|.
CASSQGRGTDEQYF
TGTGCCAGCAGCCAAGGACGGGGTACGGACGAGCAGTACTTC
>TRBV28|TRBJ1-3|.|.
CASTRTASGNTIYF
TGTGCCAGCACCCGGACAGCCTCTGGAAACACCATATATTTT
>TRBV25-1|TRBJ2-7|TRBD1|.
CASSEGTAFKTYEQYF
TGTGCCAGCAGTGAAGGGACAGCATTTAAAACCTACGAGCAGTACTTC
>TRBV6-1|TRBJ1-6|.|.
CASSERRNNSPLHF
TGTGCCAGCAGTGAAAGGAGAAATAATTCACCCCTCCACTTT
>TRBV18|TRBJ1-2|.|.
CASSPDRRRAGGYTF
TGTGCCAGCTCACCGGACCGACGGAGAGCGGGTGGCTACACCTTC
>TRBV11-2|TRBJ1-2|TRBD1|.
CASSLGGQGASSGYTF
TGTGCCAGCAGCTTAGGCGGACAGGGGGCCTCCAGCGGCTACACCTTC
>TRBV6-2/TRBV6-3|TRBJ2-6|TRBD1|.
CASSLGQGSVGANVLTF
TGTGCCAGCAGCCTGGGACAGGGGTCCGTTGGGGCCAACGTCCTGACTTTC
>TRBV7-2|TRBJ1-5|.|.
CASSFSVSRSNQPQHF
TGTGCCAGCAGCTTCAGCGTTTCAAGAAGCAATCAGCCCCAGCATTTT
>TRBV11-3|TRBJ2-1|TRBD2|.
CASSFTGTSNEQFF
TGTGCCAGCAGCTTTACCGGGACTAGCAATGAGCAGTTCTTC
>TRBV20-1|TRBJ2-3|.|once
CSASPRDYYTDTQYF
TGCAGTGCTAGTCCCCGAGACTACTACACAGATACGCAGTATTTT
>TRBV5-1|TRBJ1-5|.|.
CASSLEGVGNQPQHF
TGCGCCAGCAGCTTAGAAGGGGTCGGCAATCAGCCCCAGCATTTT
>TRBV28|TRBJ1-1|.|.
CASKPARKNTEAFF
TGTGCCAGTAAACCTGCCAGGAAGAACACTGAAGCTTTCTTT
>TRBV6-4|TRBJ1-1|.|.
CASSAEGSTEAFF
TGTGCCAGCAGTGCGGAGGGAAGCACTGAAGCTTTCTTT
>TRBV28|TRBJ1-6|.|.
CASSPSRKMNSPLHF
TGTGCCAGCAGTCCCTCGAGGAAAATGAATTCACCCCTCCACTTT
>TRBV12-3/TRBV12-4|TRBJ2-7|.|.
CASSLTRNEQYF
TGTGCCAGCAGTTTAACCAGAAACGAGCAGTACTTC
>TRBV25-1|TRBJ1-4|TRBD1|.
CASSESRTGPATNEKLFF
TGTGCCAGCAGTGAATCGAGGACAGGGCCTGCAACTAATGAAAAACTGTTTTTT
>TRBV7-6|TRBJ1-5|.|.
CASSLAFEQPQHF
TGTGCCAGCAGCTTAGCTTTTGAGCAGCCCCAGCATTTT
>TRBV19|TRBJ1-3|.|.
CASSTLAGTSGNTIYF
TGTGCCAGTAGTACTTTGGCAGGCACCTCTGGAAACACCATATATTTT
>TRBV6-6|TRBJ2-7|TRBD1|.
CASSYVAGGDEQYF
TGTGCCAGCAGTTACGTAGCAGGGGGCGACGAGCAGTACTTC
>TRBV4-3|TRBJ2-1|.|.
CASSREQGTYNEQFF
TGCGCCAGCAGCCGCGAACAGGGAACCTACAATGAGCAGTTCTTC
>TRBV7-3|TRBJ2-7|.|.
CASSLVPSYEQYF
TGTGCCAGCAGCTTAGTCCCGTCCTACGAGCAGTACTTC
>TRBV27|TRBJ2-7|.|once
CASSLGTHYEQYF
TGTGCCAGCAGTTTGGGGACTCACTACGAGCAGTACTTC
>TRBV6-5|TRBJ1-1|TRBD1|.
CASSYPDRANTEAFF
TGTGCCAGCAGTTACCCCGACAGGGCGAACACTGAAGCTTTCTTT
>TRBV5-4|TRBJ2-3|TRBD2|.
CASSPQRGVDTQYF
TGTGCCAGCAGCCCCCAGCGGGGGGTAGATACGCAGTATTTT
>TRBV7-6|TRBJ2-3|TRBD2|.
CASSGTSGRPGDTQYF
TGTGCCAGCAGCGGGACTAGCGGGAGGCCGGGAGATACGCAGTATTTT
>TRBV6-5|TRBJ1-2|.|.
CASSYGFSGRGSGYTF
TGTGCCAGCAGTTATGGATTTTCCGGCAGGGGAAGCGGCTACACCTTC
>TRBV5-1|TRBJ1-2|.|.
CASSAGGQADGYTF
TGCGCCAGCAGCGCAGGAGGGCAGGCGGATGGCTACACCTTC
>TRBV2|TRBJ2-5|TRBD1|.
CASSVPGQFGQETQYF
TGTGCCAGCAGCGTTCCGGGACAGTTCGGTCAAGAGACCCAGTACTTC
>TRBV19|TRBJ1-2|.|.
CASSLPSGNYGYTF
TGTGCCAGTAGTCTACCCTCGGGAAACTATGGCTACACCTTC